Listed below are T cell receptor beta chains from one sample, sequenced in a study of cytomegalovirus exposure and HLA in healthy donors. Clones were sequenced by immunoSEQ multiplex PCR, and TCRdb holds only the in-frame ones, with some missing. The sample lists roughly 180,000 clones, 60% to 85% occurring once. The specimen was PBMCs. These receptors came from a man aged 18-30 years in good health and CMV-seronegative. The CDR3 runs from the conserved cysteine through the conserved F or W. D genes are given only for firm matches. Where a row states a size, it is once, few, many or the class of an expanded clone; other rows omit it.

>TRBV7-9|NA|NA|TRBJ1-5
CARRIAGVQPQHF
TGTGCCAGAAGGATCGCGGGGGTTCAGCCCCAGCATTTT
>TRBV25-1|NA|TRBD1|TRBJ2-3
CASSPLGRGTGLTDTQYF
TGTGCCAGCAGCCCATTAGGGCGGGGGACAGGGTTGACAGATACGCAGTATTTT
>TRBV7-7|NA|TRBD2|TRBJ2-1
CASSYRLAAYNEQFF
TGTGCTAGCAGCTACCGACTAGCGGCCTACAATGAGCAGTTCTTC
>TRBV21-1|NA|NA|TRBJ2-7
CASSRNRQGSYEQYF
TGTGCCAGCAGCAGGAATCGACAGGGCTCCTACGAGCAGTACTTC
>TRBV19|NA|TRBD2|TRBJ2-1
CASTLAGGPINEQFF
TGTGCCAGTACCCTAGCGGGAGGGCCCATCAATGAGCAGTTCTTC
>TRBV25-1|NA|TRBD1|TRBJ1-2
CASSFGTGGLDYGYTF
TGTGCCAGCAGCTTCGGGACAGGGGGCCTAGACTATGGCTACACCTTC
>TRBV27|NA|NA|TRBJ1-1
CASKRGGTEAFF
TGTGCCAGCAAAAGGGGGGGCACTGAAGCTTTCTTT
>TRBV7-8|NA|TRBD1|TRBJ1-2
CASSPRRGQGAVSYTF
TGTGCCAGCAGCCCTCGGAGGGGACAGGGGGCAGTAAGCTACACCTTC
>TRBV30|few|TRBD1|TRBJ2-1
CAWETGTSYNEQFF
TGTGCCTGGGAGACAGGGACCTCCTACAATGAGCAGTTCTTC
>TRBV7-8|NA|NA|TRBJ2-7
CASSTHREQYF
TGTGCCAGCAGCACTCACAGGGAGCAGTACTTC
>TRBV5-4|NA|TRBD1|TRBJ1-4
CASSSTGTGTGNEKLFF
TGTGCCAGCAGCTCAACCGGGACAGGGACGGGTAATGAAAAACTGTTTTTT
>TRBV30|NA|TRBD1|TRBJ2-5
CAWAQGLGETQYF
TGTGCCTGGGCACAGGGGTTAGGAGAGACCCAGTACTTC
>TRBV5-1|NA|NA|TRBJ2-1
CASSPVAASEQFF
TGCGCCAGCAGCCCGGTGGCGGCGAGTGAGCAGTTCTTC
>TRBV19|NA|NA|TRBJ1-1
CASSIVARGNPEAFF
TGTGCCAGTAGTATAGTGGCGAGGGGGAACCCTGAAGCTTTCTTT
>TRBV19|NA|TRBD2|TRBJ2-5
CASSRGRVIQETQYF
TGTGCCAGTAGCCGCGGGAGGGTAATCCAAGAGACCCAGTACTTC
>TRBV18|NA|TRBD2|TRBJ2-1
CASSPSGIPSFNEQFF
TGTGCCAGCTCACCAAGCGGGATACCTTCATTCAATGAGCAGTTCTTC
>TRBV5-1|NA|TRBD2|TRBJ2-3
CASGEGDTQYF
TGCGCCAGCGGGGAGGGGGATACGCAGTATTTT
>TRBV5-1|NA|NA|TRBJ1-1
CASSLMGHPNTEAFF
TGCGCCAGCAGCTTGATGGGCCATCCGAACACTGAAGCTTTCTTT
>TRBV6-6|NA|TRBD2|TRBJ2-1
CASSPGLAGVHNEQFF
TGTGCCAGCAGTCCCGGACTAGCGGGGGTGCACAATGAGCAGTTCTTC
>TRBV27|NA|NA|TRBJ2-1
CASSFEGGSGQFF
TGTGCCAGCAGTTTTGAAGGCGGAAGTGGGCAGTTCTTC
>TRBV14|NA|TRBD2|TRBJ2-1
CASSHRPGLAGSEQFF
TGTGCCAGCAGCCACCGACCAGGACTAGCGGGGAGTGAGCAGTTCTTC
>TRBV5-1|NA|TRBD1|TRBJ2-1
CASSLGDRGWKEVYNEQFF
TGCGCCAGCAGCTTGGGGGACAGGGGGTGGAAGGAGGTGTACAATGAGCAGTTCTTC
>TRBV6-5|NA|NA|TRBJ2-7
CASRRQASSYEQYF
TGTGCCAGCAGGAGACAGGCTAGCTCCTACGAGCAGTACTTC
>TRBV18|NA|NA|TRBJ2-7
CASSTKSGTRIWYF
TGTGCCAGCTCAACAAAATCCGGGACTCGGATTTGGTACTTC
>TRBV9|once|NA|TRBJ2-6
CASSPGALNVLTF
TGTGCCAGCAGCCCTGGGGCACTCAACGTCCTGACTTTC
>TRBV5-1|NA|TRBD1|TRBJ1-5
CASSPGQGGNQPQHF
TGCGCCAGCAGCCCCGGACAGGGTGGCAATCAGCCCCAGCATTTT
>TRBV27|NA|TRBD1|TRBJ1-6
CASTPGTGANSPLHF
TGTGCCAGCACCCCAGGGACAGGGGCCAATTCACCCCTCCACTTT
>TRBV9|NA|TRBD1|TRBJ1-2
CASSVDFYNRGGYTF
TGTGCCAGCAGCGTCGATTTTTATAACAGGGGAGGCTACACCTTC
>TRBV7-9|once|TRBD2|TRBJ2-4
CASSFGGDQNIQYF
TGTGCCAGCAGCTTCGGGGGGGACCAAAACATTCAGTACTTC
>TRBV6-5|NA|NA|TRBJ2-7
CASSRSYRSSYEQYF
TGTGCCAGCAGTCGGAGCTACCGTAGCTCCTACGAGCAGTACTTC
>TRBV7-6|NA|NA|TRBJ2-7
CASSLQGAIYEQYF
TGTGCCAGCAGCTTACAGGGCGCCATCTACGAGCAGTACTTC
>TRBV7-9|NA|NA|TRBJ2-2
CASSRRENTGELFF
TGTGCCAGCTCACGCCGGGAGAACACCGGGGAGCTGTTTTTT
>TRBV30|NA|TRBD1|TRBJ1-2
CAHSRDRGGYTF
TGTGCCCACTCCCGGGACAGGGGCGGCTACACCTTC
>TRBV9|NA|TRBD2|TRBJ2-7
CASSVSSGAYEQYF
TGTGCCAGCAGCGTATCTAGCGGAGCCTACGAGCAGTACTTC
>TRBV6-1|few|TRBD1|TRBJ1-4
CASSNRDRDEKLFF
TGTGCCAGCAGTAACCGGGACAGGGACGAAAAACTGTTTTTT
>TRBV5-1|NA|NA|TRBJ1-2
CASSLDRVFGYTF
TGCGCCAGCAGCTTGGACAGGGTTTTTGGCTACACCTTC
>TRBV25-1|few|NA|TRBJ1-1
CASSLGGERAFF
TGTGCCAGCAGTTTAGGGGGGGAGCGGGCTTTCTTT
>TRBV7-8|NA|NA|TRBJ1-6
CASRGVWGPNSPLHF
TGTGCCAGCCGCGGAGTGTGGGGCCCGAATTCACCCCTCCACTTT
>TRBV7-3|NA|TRBD1|TRBJ2-1
CASSSRQGLQFF
TGTGCCAGCAGCTCCCGACAGGGATTGCAGTTCTTC
>TRBV7-9|few|TRBD1|TRBJ1-4
CASTTDRGGPEKLFF
TGTGCCAGCACCACTGACAGGGGGGGGCCTGAAAAACTGTTTTTT
>TRBV29-1|NA|TRBD1|TRBJ2-7
CSVWTGVSYEQYF
TGCAGCGTGTGGACAGGGGTCTCCTACGAGCAGTACTTC
>TRBV19|NA|TRBD2|TRBJ2-7
CASSSAGGGYEQYF
TGTGCCAGTAGTAGTGCGGGGGGCGGGTACGAGCAGTACTTC
>TRBV6-6|NA|TRBD2|TRBJ2-3
CASSYGRGVTDTQYF
TGTGCCAGCAGTTACGGCCGGGGGGTCACAGATACGCAGTATTTT